The present entry profiles one T cell receptor (beta chain) with its context. This clone's antigen is unknown. Base qualities are not at hand, and no much larger clone is one base apart. This specimen belongs to a study of T cells after yellow fever vaccination (dated by TCRdb to the late 2010s). Background for the entire study: The SMART-Seq v4 Ultra Low Input RNA kit was used to prepare libraries from fractions with low cell numbers. To follow T-cell clones before and after both primary and booster YFV17D yellow fever vaccination, bulk TCR alpha and beta repertoires underwent longitudinal sequencing. Two healthy male donors made up the cohort, one aged 18 to 29 years and the other aged 30 to 40 years. Blood samples were taken at several timepoints before and after primary and secondary immunization, and bulk PBMC replicates and cell subsets were isolated.

Based on the germline V gene (reference sequence), the CDR1 and CDR2 sequences are SGHNT and YYREEE. From cysteine to phenylalanine, the CDR3 is 14 amino acids long. The sequence is cut down to CDR3 DNA, 42 bases in frame from base 1. The V end loses 3 bases and the J end loses 1 base, and a stretch of 10 bases separates them. Here is what the overall study found, with its caveats: Computational filtering was needed because FACS-sorted repertoires could contain abundant contaminating clonotypes from the bulk population. A small share of clonotypes was detected in both CD4 and CD8 compartments, with the overlap likely arising from convergent recombination. Compared with the primary T-cell response, the secondary T-cell response was faster but weaker, reaching its peak on day 5 rather than on day 15. Only a couple of donors were included in the study, so the extent to which the findings can be generalized is limited. Most clones expanded after primary vaccination (approximately 97% of CD4 and approximately 86% of CD8) were re-detected after the booster, suggesting that broad memory maintenance occurred.

This specimen's treatment or condition label, interpreted: live attenuated yellow fever vaccine strain. A standard Ficoll-Paque protocol was used to isolate PBMCs from peripheral blood. Dynabeads CD4 and CD8 positive selection kits were used to isolate the CD4 and CD8 T-cell fractions. RNA was extracted with TriZol from bulk PBMCs, CD4 and CD8 fractions, and dextramer-positive and dextramer-negative fractions. TCR cDNA was made using 5'RACE template switching, a step that added a universal primer site and unique molecular identifiers. cDNA synthesis was primed from both the TCR alpha and TCR beta constant segments. Libraries were amplified in two PCR steps, with sample barcodes and sequencing adapters added in the second step. Libraries were sequenced on Illumina HiSeq 2500 (2x100 bp) or NovaSeq (2x150 bp). Under the source paper's analysis protocol: MIGEC was used to demultiplex reads and collapse the reads into UMI consensus sequences, and MiXCR was used for V(D)J alignment. Vaccine-responding clonotypes were defined with edgeR using replicate PBMC samples, requiring FDR below 0.01 and a log2 fold change above 5 up to day 15. Bulk clonotypes were assigned CD4 or CD8 identity according to which sequenced CD4 or CD8 repertoire held them at higher abundance. Starting from the raw public reads, TCRdb applied fastp trimming at Q25, assembled clones with MiXCR and retained in-frame beta chains. Rows with one shared CDR3 protein collapse into an entry with the most common genes and DNA. V and J calls and clone size were set by TCRdb, not the authors. The sample table records 200,000 to 300,000 distinct CDR3 sequences; roughly 13% of these occur just once. Jointly, the top ten make up roughly 0.5% of the sample.

The clonotype was recovered from a man under 40 who received the YFV17D yellow fever vaccine. The rearrangement joined TRBV5-4 to TRBJ1-1; TRBD1 is possibly the D segment (5 matching bases). The sample consisted of CD4+ T cells sorted from PBMCs, taken 45 days after the yellow fever booster vaccination. The encoded CDR3 is CASSWGVRNTEAFF. The sequenced DNA is TGTGCCAGCAGCTGGGGGGTTCGGAACACTGAAGCTTTCTTT.